These 27 T cell receptor beta chains were all obtained from the same sample, sequenced in a study of T-cell memory formation after mild COVID-19. One entry per CDR3 protein, called by TCRdb with MiXCR from the 5' RACE reads. The table lists about 350,000 distinct CDR3 sequences, roughly 13% of them singletons. Material: PBMCs or a T cell subset sorted from them (not recorded which). The receptors were sampled from a man aged 18 to 29 who had mild COVID-19 (a few samples of this study predate the infection). Cell type and time point are not known.

This clonotype was picked up a small number of times. V and J are TRBV4-1 and TRBJ1-2; 9 bases align to TRBD1. The junction had 9 bases not matched to a gene; V was cut back by 0 bases and J by 7 bases. The CDR3 is 16 amino acids. The germline V gene has CDR1 MGHRA and CDR2 YSYEKL. The CDR3 loop is CASSQDYGTGMFGYTF. The DNA of the CDR3 is TGCGCCAGCAGCCAAGATTACGGGACAGGGATGTTTGGCTACACCTTC.

This clonotype was picked up a small number of times. V gene TRBV2 combines with J gene TRBJ2-3; D is unclear. Trimming pared 6 bases from V and 1 base from J, leaving 11 bases between. This CDR3 has 14 residues. The germline CDR1 and CDR2 sequences are SNHLY and FYNNEI. CDR3 DNA: TGTGCCAGCAGGGTACGGGTAGGCACAGATACGCAGTATTTT. This encodes CASRVRVGTDTQYF.

The V call is TRBV4-1, the J call TRBJ2-6; D is unclear. CDR3 length equals 16 residues. V dropped 5 bases and J dropped 2 bases, with 13 bases sitting between them. The germline V gene has CDR1 MGHRA and CDR2 YSYEKL. CDR3 bases: TGCGCCAGCAGCTCTCTTGGGCTTCCTGGGGCCAACGTCCTGACTTTC. It is translated as CASSSLGLPGANVLTF.

The chain joins TRBV6-2 or TRBV6-3 to TRBJ2-1; 8 bases fit TRBD2. The trim removed 4 bases at V and 3 bases at J, leaving 11 bases unmatched. The CDR3 sequence is 17 residues long. CDR1 is MNHEY, CDR2 SVGEGT, per germline. The CDR3 DNA is TGTGCCAGCAGTTCCTTGATAGCGGGGATTAGCTACAATGAGCAGTTCTTC. It codes for CASSSLIAGISYNEQFF.

This clonotype has only a few counts. The chain carries TRBV7-9 and TRBJ2-7, with D tentatively TRBD1 (5 bases). Per the germline V gene, CDR1 is SEHNR and CDR2 is FQNEAQ (reference sequence). This CDR3 comprises 14 residues. Trimming took off 5 bases at V and 0 bases at J, with 11 bases between the two ends. For the CDR3, the DNA is TGTGCCAGCAGCCCTCTCCAGGGCTCCTACGAGCAGTACTTC. Translation gives CASSPLQGSYEQYF.

The chain is built from TRBV19 and TRBJ1-2; no clear D. The CDR3 covers 14 residues. The V end was cut by 1 base, the J end by 3 bases, with 9 bases between. The germline V gene has CDR1 LNHDA and CDR2 SQIVND (reference sequence). CDR3 coding DNA: TGTGCCAGTAGTATAGTCGGCGGAGACTATGGCTACACCTTC. Encoded protein: CASSIVGGDYGYTF.

The table lists this clonotype with a few counts. The CDR3 bases are TGTGCCACCAGCAGAGATATAGGGTTGGAGACCCAGTACTTC. It translates to CATSRDIGLETQYF. V and J are TRBV15 and TRBJ2-5; D gene ambiguous. Germline CDR1 is LNHNV and CDR2 is YYDKDF (reference sequence). The CDR3 runs to 14 residues. V dropped 0 bases and J dropped 5 bases, with 10 bases sitting between them.

This clonotype has a handful of counts. The chain links TRBV7-3 to TRBJ2-1, with D possibly matching TRBD2 (6 bases). The germline V gene has CDR1 SGHTA and CDR2 FQGTGA. This CDR3 has 14 residues. Trimming removed 3 bases at V and 3 bases at J, with 9 bases between. CDR3: CASSLRRGYNEQFF. The CDR3 nucleotides are TGTGCCAGCAGCTTGAGGCGGGGCTACAATGAGCAGTTCTTC.

Only a few counts were recorded for this clonotype. The rearrangement joins TRBV20-1 to TRBJ2-3, with unresolved D. The CDR3 totals 13 residues. The germline V gene encodes CDR1 DFQATT and CDR2 SNEGSKA (reference sequence). The CDR3 coding sequence is TGCAGGGGTCATAGTGCTAGCACAGATACGCAGTATTTT. This sequence encodes CRGHSASTDTQYF.

The chain has TRBV20-1 and TRBJ2-7; TRBD2 matches 9 bases. The CDR3 is 15 amino acids. After removal of 1 base from V and 0 bases from J, the junction contained 4 bases not matched to a gene. CDR1 is DFQATT, CDR2 SNEGSKA, per germline (reference sequence). CDR3 protein: CSARGLAGSSYEQYF. The DNA for the CDR3 is TGCAGTGCTAGAGGCCTAGCGGGGAGCTCCTACGAGCAGTACTTC.

This clonotype was seen only a few times. The chain has TRBV10-3 and TRBJ1-2, with 9 bases aligning to TRBD1. The CDR3 runs 16 residues. V shed 0 bases and J 3 bases; nucleotides not matched to a gene: 5. Germline CDR1 and CDR2: ENHRY and SYGVKD. The CDR3 here is CAISESGTGQDYGYTF. CDR3 nucleotide sequence: TGTGCCATCAGTGAGTCCGGGACAGGGCAAGACTATGGCTACACCTTC.

This clonotype was seen many times. The rearrangement uses TRBV5-5 and TRBJ2-3, with no clear D. V was clipped by 6 bases and J by 8 bases, with 7 bases between them. Germline assignment: CDR1 SGHKS and CDR2 YYEKEE (reference sequence). The CDR3 has 10 residues. The CDR3 loop reads CASTKVTQYF. In DNA, the CDR3 is TGTGCCAGCACGAAGGTTACGCAGTATTTT.

The genes are TRBV18 and TRBJ1-1; D ambiguous. The germline V gene has CDR1 KGHSH and CDR2 LQKENI. The V and J ends lost 0 bases and 0 bases respectively, with 8 bases between them. This CDR3 comprises 15 residues. CDR3 in amino acids: CASSPPMGMNTEAFF. CDR3 nucleotide sequence: TGTGCCAGCTCACCACCGATGGGAATGAACACTGAAGCTTTCTTT.

The table lists this clonotype with many counts. The J gene is TRBJ2-6, the V gene TRBV5-1; TRBD1 might be the D (6 bases). Trimming pared 5 bases from V and 1 base from J, leaving 7 bases between. There are 14 residues in the CDR3. CDR1 is SGHRS, CDR2 YFSETQ, per germline. In DNA form, the CDR3 reads TGCGCCAGCAGACAGGGATCTGGGGCCAACGTCCTGACTTTC. Amino acid sequence: CASRQGSGANVLTF.

The chain combines TRBV20-1 with TRBJ1-1; 8 bases fit TRBD1. Per the germline V gene, CDR1 is DFQATT and CDR2 is SNEGSKA (reference sequence). The CDR3 runs 13 residues. V lost 6 bases and J lost 7; bases outside the gene matches: 10. The CDR3 reads CSASKTGDNEAFF. CDR3 DNA sequence: TGCAGTGCCAGTAAGACAGGGGATAATGAAGCTTTCTTT.

The genes are TRBV5-1 and TRBJ1-4; 7 bases are shared with TRBD1. Germline CDR1 is SGHRS and CDR2 is YFSETQ. The length of the CDR3 is 16 residues. Losses at the gene ends were 2 bases for V and 8 bases for J; bases not matched to a gene: 12. This CDR3 reads CASSFTPTGSSEKLFF. In nucleotides, the CDR3 is TGCGCCAGCAGCTTCACTCCGACAGGGAGTTCCGAAAAACTGTTTTTT.

The V call is TRBV5-5, the J call TRBJ2-7; D remains unclear. V lost 0 bases to trimming and J lost 0 bases, with 10 bases between them. The CDR3 contains 15 residues. Germline values: CDR1 SGHKS, CDR2 YYEKEE (reference sequence). CDR3 residues: CASSLEWGSSYEQYV. DNA of the CDR3: TGTGCCAGCAGCTTGGAGTGGGGTAGCTCCTACGAGCAGTACGTC.

This clonotype was counted a few times. V is TRBV7-9 and J is TRBJ2-7, with D tentatively TRBD1 (6 bases). V was cut by 5 bases and J by 7 bases, with 15 bases left in between. Per germline, CDR1 SEHNR and CDR2 FQNEAQ (reference sequence). CDR3 length: 13 residues. The CDR3, as DNA: TGTGCCAGCAGCGTCGCAGGGGCGTATGAGCAGTACGTC. Its translation is CASSVAGAYEQYV.

Only a few counts were recorded for this clonotype. The J gene is TRBJ2-4, the V gene TRBV11-2; 7 nucleotides agree with TRBD1. This CDR3 region has 16 residues. Germline lookup yields CDR1 SGHAT and CDR2 FQNNGV. Trimming at V came to 5 bases and at J to 0 bases, leaving 7 bases not matched to a gene. The CDR3, as DNA: TGTGCCAGCAGCCCTGGGACAGCCGTAGCCAAAAACATTCAGTACTTC. As protein: CASSPGTAVAKNIQYF.

In this sample, this clonotype turned up a few times. CDR3 in amino acids: CASSSRTLTRGVRAEQYF. The CDR3 nucleotides are TGTGCCAGCAGCTCCAGGACTTTAACTAGGGGGGTCCGCGCCGAGCAGTACTTC. V usage is TRBV11-2 and J usage is TRBJ2-7; D might be TRBD1 or TRBD2, each matching 6 bases. This CDR3 is built from 18 residues. Looked up from germline, CDR1 is SGHAT and CDR2 is FQNNGV. With 4 bases removed from V and 6 bases from J, the gap between germline ends came to 28 bases.

This clonotype has a handful of counts. The J gene is TRBJ2-1, the V gene TRBV24-1, with D unresolved. This CDR3 contains 15 residues. V lost 3 bases to trimming and J lost 7 bases, with 15 bases between them. Germline assignment: CDR1 KGHDR and CDR2 SFDVKD. The CDR3 here is CATSDTGSPGNEQFF. As DNA, the CDR3 is TGTGCCACCAGTGATACGGGCTCTCCCGGGAATGAGCAGTTCTTC.

In its sample, this clonotype was seen a few times. The chain uses TRBV6-2 or TRBV6-3 and TRBJ2-1; 7 bases map to TRBD1. V dropped 6 bases and J dropped 10; count of bases not matched to a gene: 12. Germline V lookup: CDR1 MNHEY, CDR2 SVGEGT. CDR3 size: 14 residues. CDR3 nucleotides: TGTGCCAGCAGCAGGACACAGGGGCGTAGGGAGCAGTTCTTC. Protein: CASSRTQGRREQFF.

This clonotype was seen a handful of times. The chain carries TRBV7-3 and TRBJ2-2; 7 bases align to TRBD2. The germline V gene encodes CDR1 SGHTA and CDR2 FQGTGA. The V and J ends lost 5 bases and 3 bases, in that order; junction bases with no gene match: 9. This CDR3 spans 16 amino acids. In nucleotides, the CDR3 is TGTGCCAGCAGCACAACTGGGGCGGGGGACACCGGGGAGCTGTTTTTT. Translated, it gives CASSTTGAGDTGELFF.

This clonotype was observed a few times. J is TRBJ2-1 and V is TRBV6-1; 9 bases fit TRBD1. The junction had 15 bases not matched to a gene; V was cut back by 4 bases and J by 8 bases. The CDR3 has 17 amino acids. Germline loops: CDR1 MNHNS, CDR2 SASEGT. CDR3 DNA: TGTGCCAGCAGTGTATGGGGACAGGGTCTTGAAAAAGATGAGCAGTTCTTC. It codes for CASSVWGQGLEKDEQFF.

The rearrangement uses TRBV4-3 and TRBJ1-1, with TRBD1 identical over 9 bases. This CDR3 region has 13 residues. CDR1 is LGHNA and CDR2 is YSLEER in the germline V gene. V dropped 4 bases and J dropped 7; count of bases not matched to a gene: 4. The CDR3 DNA is TGCGCCAGCAGCCCACAGGGGGCCCATGAAGCTTTCTTT. Encoded protein: CASSPQGAHEAFF.

The chain has TRBV2 and TRBJ2-1, with a weak D call TRBD1 (6 bases). This CDR3 has 14 amino acids. Germline V gene lookup returns CDR1 SNHLY and CDR2 FYNNEI. Trimming took 6 bases from V and 3 from J, leaving 12 bases between them. The CDR3 sequence: CASRAPDSYNEQFF. The CDR3 bases are TGTGCCAGCAGGGCCCCGGACAGCTACAATGAGCAGTTCTTC.

This clonotype was seen more than once but under ten times. The V gene is TRBV7-2, the J gene TRBJ2-2; D not certain. This CDR3 is built from 14 residues. The germline V gene has CDR1 SGHTA and CDR2 FQGNSA. V was trimmed by 5 bases and J by 5 bases, leaving 12 bases between them. DNA of the CDR3: TGTGCCAGCAGCCCCCGACGGGTAACCGGGGAGCTGTTTTTT. Translation: CASSPRRVTGELFF.